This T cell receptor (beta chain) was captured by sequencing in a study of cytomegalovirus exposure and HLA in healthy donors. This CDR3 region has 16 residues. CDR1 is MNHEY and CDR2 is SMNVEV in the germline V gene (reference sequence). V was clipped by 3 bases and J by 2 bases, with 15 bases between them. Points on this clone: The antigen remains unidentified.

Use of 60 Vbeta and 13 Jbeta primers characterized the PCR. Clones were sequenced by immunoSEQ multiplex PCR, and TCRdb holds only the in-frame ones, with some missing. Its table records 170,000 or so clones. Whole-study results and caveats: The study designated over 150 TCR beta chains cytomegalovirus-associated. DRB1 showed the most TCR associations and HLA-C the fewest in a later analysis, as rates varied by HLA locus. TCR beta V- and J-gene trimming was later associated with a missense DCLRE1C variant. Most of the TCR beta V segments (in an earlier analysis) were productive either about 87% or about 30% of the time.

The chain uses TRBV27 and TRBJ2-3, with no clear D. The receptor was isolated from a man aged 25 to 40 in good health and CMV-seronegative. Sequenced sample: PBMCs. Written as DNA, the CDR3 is TGTGCCAGCAGTTTCAGGTTTGCACTTAACACAGATACGCAGTATTTT. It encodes CASSFRFALNTDTQYF.